A single sample gave rise to the 15 T cell receptor beta chains below, sequenced in a study of blood T cell repertoires in COVID-19. Method: immunoSEQ multiplex PCR; TCRdb's copy keeps in-frame clones and lacks some. This table has fewer than 350,000 clones, around 85% appearing once. The specimen was peripheral blood. The receptor source for this set is a woman between 25 and 40 years old with COVID-19, enrolled during active disease.

The chain carries TRBV19 and TRBJ1-5; 10 bases map to TRBD1. The junction had 5 bases not matched to a gene; V was cut back by 5 bases and J by 7 bases. Germline assignment: CDR1 LNHDA and CDR2 SQIVND (reference sequence). This CDR3 is built from 14 residues. DNA for the CDR3: TGTGCCAGTAGTGCGCAGGGACAGGGGCAGCCCCAGCATTTT. As protein: CASSAQGQGQPQHF.

The gene calls are TRBV2 and TRBJ2-2; 8 nucleotides align to TRBD1. Unmatched junction bases numbered 4, after V lost 10 bases and J lost 0 bases. This CDR3 comprises 14 residues. Germline values: CDR1 SNHLY, CDR2 FYNNEI. The CDR3 DNA reads as TGTGCCACTTGGACAGGGACGAACACCGGGGAGCTGTTTTTT. This codes for CATWTGTNTGELFF.

CDR3 DNA: TGTGCCAGCAGTCCCGACCGCGGCATGAACACTGAAGCTTTCTTT. Its translation is CASSPDRGMNTEAFF. V gene TRBV6-5 combines with J gene TRBJ1-1; D gene uncertain. Germline loops: CDR1 MNHEY, CDR2 SVGAGI. V dropped 5 bases and J dropped 0 bases, with 13 bases sitting between them. The CDR3 runs 15 residues.

The CDR3 loop is CASWRPSSGANVLTF. CDR3 nucleotides: TGTGCCAGTTGGAGACCGAGCTCTGGGGCCAACGTCCTGACTTTC. The rearrangement links TRBV2 to TRBJ2-6, with no clear D. The CDR3 consists of 15 residues. The germline CDR1 and CDR2 sequences are SNHLY and FYNNEI. V lost 9 bases and J lost 0, with 12 bases in between.

The chain links TRBV7-9 to TRBJ2-5; D possibly corresponds to TRBD1 (6 bases). This CDR3 has 14 amino acids. Per the germline V gene, CDR1 is SEHNR and CDR2 is FQNEAQ (reference sequence). The V gene lost 8 bases and the J gene lost 0 bases, with 13 bases spanning the gap. The CDR3 DNA is TGTGCCAGCGGCCCTGGACAGTACCAAGAGACCCAGTACTTC. Translation: CASGPGQYQETQYF.

The rearrangement joins TRBV4-1 to TRBJ2-7; TRBD1 matches at 10 bases. Germline lookup yields CDR1 MGHRA and CDR2 YSYEKL. This CDR3 is built from 17 residues. Trimming at V came to 1 base and at J to 4 bases, leaving 10 bases not matched to a gene. The CDR3 nucleotides are TGCGCCAGCAGCCAAGCTTTTGAAGGGACAGGGGCTTACGAGCAGTACTTC. It yields the protein CASSQAFEGTGAYEQYF.

This clone has a single count. The chain employs TRBV4-1 and TRBJ1-3; D gene uncertain. The length of the CDR3 is 15 residues. From germline, CDR1 is MGHRA and CDR2 YSYEKL. V lost 5 bases and J lost 5, with 16 bases in between. The CDR3 sequence is CASSELGLGRNTIYF. The CDR3 DNA reads as TGCGCCAGCAGCGAGCTTGGACTTGGAAGAAACACCATATATTTT.

The rearrangement links TRBV2 to TRBJ2-3; TRBD2 is a possible D gene (5 bases). V was clipped by 7 bases and J by 1 base, with 15 bases between them. CDR1 and CDR2 from the germline V gene are SNHLY and FYNNEI. CDR3 length: 15 amino acids. CDR3 sequence: CASTGYVGGTDTQYF. In DNA, the CDR3 is TGTGCCAGCACGGGGTATGTTGGTGGCACAGATACGCAGTATTTT.

This clone was counted a single time. This chain connects TRBV6-1 to TRBJ2-7; D is uncertain. Germline V gene lookup returns CDR1 MNHNS and CDR2 SASEGT. The CDR3 loop spans 13 amino acids. Trimming shortened V by 3 bases and J by 2 bases, and 8 bases separated the two germline ends. This CDR3 is CASSEVRAYEQYF. CDR3 DNA: TGTGCCAGCAGTGAGGTTAGAGCCTACGAGCAGTACTTC.

The V and J genes are TRBV4-1 and TRBJ2-7; TRBD1 matches 9 bases. Germline V gene sequence: CDR1 MGHRA, CDR2 YSYEKL. The CDR3 is made up of 15 amino acids. After removal of 4 bases from V and 6 bases from J, the junction contained 10 bases not matched to a gene. The CDR3 loop reads CASSLDRGPPTEQYF. The CDR3 DNA follows: TGCGCCAGCAGCCTGGACAGGGGCCCCCCGACCGAGCAGTACTTC.

This rearrangement joins TRBV18 to TRBJ2-3, with 9 bases fitting TRBD2. This CDR3 comprises 13 residues. V was clipped by 6 bases and J by 6 bases; unmatched bases: 4. Germline V CDR1 and CDR2: KGHSH, LQKENI. As DNA, the CDR3 is TGTGCCAGCTCGCGGGGGGGCGTGGATACGCAGTATTTT. Translated: CASSRGGVDTQYF. Drawing the rest from reference TRBV18 and TRBJ2-3, the complete variable domain is NAGVMQNPRHLVRRRGQEARLRCSPMKGHSHVYWYRQLPEEGLKFMVYLQKENIIDESGMPKERFSAEFPKEGPSILRIQQVVRGDSAAYFCASSRGGVDTQYFGPGTRLTVL.

The chain is built from TRBV6-5 and TRBJ1-1, with TRBD1 as a possible D gene (5 bases). CDR1 and CDR2 from the germline V gene are MNHEY and SVGAGI. Trimming removed 5 bases from V and 6 bases from J, with 19 bases in between. This CDR3 has 15 amino acids. Here the CDR3 DNA reads TGTGCCAGCAGTAAAATATTCCAGGGAAGGTCTGAAGCTTTCTTT. It is translated as CASSKIFQGRSEAFF.

On this clone: At one of its ends the junction is not consistent with the germline gene, which may arise from a read error. The CDR3 protein is CASREGTAKEAFF. In nucleotides, the CDR3 is TGTGCCAGCAGGGAAGGGACAGCTAAAGAAGCTTTCTTT. This chain connects TRBV2 to TRBJ1-1; 7 nucleotides agree with TRBD1. Looked up from germline, CDR1 is SNHLY and CDR2 is FYNNEI. The CDR3 is 13 residues long.

The V and J genes are TRBV19 and TRBJ1-1; TRBD1 agrees at 10 bases. Germline V gene sequence: CDR1 LNHDA, CDR2 SQIVND (reference sequence). The J segment lost 6 bases and the V segment lost 10 bases, leaving 14 bases of the junction unmatched. This CDR3 contains 15 residues. The DNA for the CDR3 is TGTGCCACGTTGGACAGGGGGGGCGGTAGGGCTGAAGCTTTCTTT. Protein: CATLDRGGGRAEAFF. Variable domain in full (rest from reference TRBV19 and TRBJ1-1): DGGITQSPKYLFRKEGQNVTLSCEQNLNHDAMYWYRQDPGQGLRLIYYSQIVNDFQKGDIAEGYSVSREKKESFPLTVTSAQKNPTAFYLCATLDRGGGRAEAFFGQGTRLTVV.

The chain recombines TRBV2 with TRBJ2-1, with a weak D call TRBD1 (6 bases). V was clipped by 1 base and J by 4 bases, with 11 bases between them. This CDR3 spans 15 amino acids. Germline V CDR1 and CDR2: SNHLY, FYNNEI. The CDR3 DNA is TGTGCCAGCAGTGAAGAAAGAAGGGGGTACAATGAGCAGTTCTTC. This gives the protein CASSEERRGYNEQFF.